These 2 T cell receptor beta chains share one sample of origin, sequenced in a study of T cell changes during pregnancy in multiple sclerosis. Sequencing used immunoSEQ multiplex PCR; TCRdb keeps in-frame clones, though not all of them. The data hold tens of thousands of clones, with roughly 90% observed a single time. The material sequenced was CD4+ T cells from peripheral blood mononuclear cells, taken before pregnancy. The receptor source for this set is a female donor with multiple sclerosis, enrolled in a pregnancy study.

V and J are TRBV2 and TRBJ1-2; TRBD1 is a possible D gene (5 bases). CDR1 and CDR2 (germline): SNHLY, FYNNEI. V was clipped by 5 bases and J by 8 bases, with 9 bases between them. This CDR3 is 11 amino acids long. CDR3 coding DNA: TGTGCCAGCAGTCCGGGGGTGGGCTACACCTTC. Amino acids: CASSPGVGYTF.

The rearrangement joins TRBV10-2 to TRBJ1-2, with 10 bases fitting TRBD1. V shed 4 bases and J 6 bases; nucleotides not matched to a gene: 5. Germline CDR1 reads WSHSY; CDR2 reads SAAADI. The CDR3 has 14 amino acids. The CDR3 DNA follows: TGCGCCAGCAGTGGGGACAGGGGATTCGATGGCTACACCTTC. This codes for CASSGDRGFDGYTF.